Shown below are 19 T cell receptor beta chains from a single sample sequenced in a study of T cell responses to AZD1222 COVID-19 vaccine. Some clones are missing from TCRdb's copy, which holds only in-frame ones; the method was immunoSEQ multiplex PCR. The sample consists of 120,000 to 150,000 clones, about 92% of them appearing once. The starting material was peripheral blood, obtained 28 days after the second AZD1222 dose. Source of these receptors: an adult who received the AZD1222 COVID-19 vaccine.

This clone was detected only a few times. The chain carries TRBV4-2 and TRBJ1-3; 8 positions agree with TRBD1. CDR3 length equals 17 residues. Germline V lookup: CDR1 LGHNA, CDR2 YNFKEQ. Trimming removed 0 bases from V and 0 bases from J; junction bases left unmatched: 4. Here the CDR3 reads CASSQDPGQASGNTIYF. Written as DNA, the CDR3 is TGTGCCAGCAGCCAAGACCCGGGACAGGCCTCTGGAAACACCATATATTTT.

This chain links TRBV25-1 with TRBJ1-4; possible D gene TRBD1, 5 bases. Trimming removed 8 bases from V and 7 bases from J, with 8 bases in between. Germline V gene sequence: CDR1 MGHDK, CDR2 SYGVNS. The CDR3 totals 11 residues. The chain's CDR3 is CASGTVEKLFF. CDR3 DNA sequence: TGTGCCAGCGGGACGGTTGAAAAACTGTTTTTT. The entire variable domain, with the rest obtained from reference TRBV25-1 and TRBJ1-4, is as follows: EADIYQTPRYLVIGTGKKITLECSQTMGHDKMYWYQQDPGMELHLIHYSYGVNSTEKGDLSSESTVSRIRTEHFPLTLESARPSHTSQYLCASGTVEKLFFGSGTQLSVL.

The chain recombines TRBV12-1 with TRBJ2-7; the D call TRBD2 from the table was never checked on the DNA. TRBV12-1 is flagged as a pseudogene. The CDR3 totals 13 residues. This CDR3 is CAIQGRGNYEQYF. The CDR3 bases are TGTGCCATTCAGGGTCGGGGGAACTACGAGCAGTACTTC.

The chain joins TRBV24-1 to TRBJ2-7; perhaps TRBD1 as D (6 bases). Germline V gene lookup returns CDR1 KGHDR and CDR2 SFDVKD. Trimming shortened V by 4 bases and J by 5 bases, and 14 bases separated the two germline ends. This CDR3 has 14 amino acids. In nucleotides, the CDR3 is TGTGCCACCAGTGACCGGACAGTTCAGGACGAGCAGTACTTC. Protein: CATSDRTVQDEQYF.

The chain joins TRBV5-6 to TRBJ1-2; the match to TRBD1 covers 7 bases. The CDR3 loop spans 15 amino acids. With V trimmed by 4 bases and J by 4 bases, 10 bases remained unmatched. Germline V gives CDR1 SGHDT, CDR2 YYEEEE. The CDR3 nucleotides are TGTGCCAGCAGCCATTCCGGGACAGCTTCCTATGGCTACACCTTC. Amino acid sequence: CASSHSGTASYGYTF.

The genes are TRBV18 and TRBJ2-1; the match to TRBD1 covers 9 bases. Germline-derived CDR1 and CDR2 are KGHSH and LQKENI. Germline trimming cut 3 bases from V and 7 bases from J; bases unmatched to any gene: 13. The CDR3 totals 17 residues. DNA for the CDR3: TGTGCCAGCTCACCCCAAACGCCGGGACAGGGAAGGAATGAGCAGTTCTTC. Its translation: CASSPQTPGQGRNEQFF.

The rearrangement uses TRBV7-9 and TRBJ1-1; tentatively, D is TRBD1 (6 bases). V lost 5 bases and J 10 bases, leaving 11 bases between the germline ends. Germline CDR1 reads SEHNR; CDR2 reads FQNEAQ (reference sequence). The CDR3 length is 11 residues. CDR3 in amino acids: CASSAGTIAFF. In DNA form, the CDR3 reads TGTGCCAGCAGCGCTGGGACAATAGCTTTCTTT.

The CDR3 DNA follows: TGTGCCAGTAGTATAGGCCTAGCGGGAGGCCCCGAGTTCTTC. Its protein product is CASSIGLAGGPEFF. This chain uses TRBV19 with TRBJ2-1, with 11 bases matching TRBD2. CDR3 length: 14 residues. The trim removed 1 base at V and 14 bases at J, leaving 7 bases unmatched. Germline V gene data show CDR1 as LNHDA and CDR2 as SQIVND (reference sequence).

This rearrangement joins TRBV7-2 to TRBJ1-1; D is undetermined. V lost 4 bases and J 4 bases, leaving 10 bases between the germline ends. The CDR3 runs 13 residues. Germline values: CDR1 SGHTA, CDR2 FQGNSA. This CDR3 is CASSYGSGTEAFF. The DNA of the CDR3 is TGTGCCAGCAGCTACGGGAGCGGCACTGAAGCTTTCTTT.

This clone was counted between two and nine times. The gene calls are TRBV14 and TRBJ2-2; 7 positions match TRBD1. The CDR3 runs to 17 residues. The junction had 13 bases not matched to a gene; V was cut back by 3 bases and J by 6 bases. Germline V gene lookup returns CDR1 SGHDN and CDR2 FVKESK. This chain's CDR3 is CASSHRTGVLIPGELFF. The CDR3 DNA reads TGTGCCAGCAGCCACCGGACAGGAGTATTAATCCCCGGGGAGCTGTTTTTT.

The chain joins TRBV19 to TRBJ2-7, with 7 positions matching TRBD1. This CDR3 is 14 amino acids long. V dropped 1 base and J dropped 7; count of bases not matched to a gene: 7. Germline V gene lookup returns CDR1 LNHDA and CDR2 SQIVND (reference sequence). CDR3 loop: CASSIGTGVREQYF. In DNA, the CDR3 is TGTGCCAGTAGTATAGGGACAGGAGTTAGGGAGCAGTACTTC.

The CDR3 protein is CASSRPLQKNTEAFF. The CDR3 region has the DNA TGTGCCAGCTCACGACCTCTGCAGAAGAACACTGAAGCTTTCTTT. This chain connects TRBV18 to TRBJ1-1; D unclear. Germline V gene data show CDR1 as KGHSH and CDR2 as LQKENI. V lost 4 bases and J lost 1, with 13 bases in between. CDR3 length: 15 amino acids.

CDR3 DNA: TGTGCCAGCAGTTTAGGACAGGGAGGCTCACCCCTCCACTTT. Residues: CASSLGQGGSPLHF. This chain joins TRBV27 and TRBJ1-6, with 8 bases fitting TRBD1. V was clipped by 2 bases and J by 10 bases; unmatched bases: 4. Germline CDR1 is MNHEY and CDR2 is SMNVEV (reference sequence). The CDR3 spans 14 residues.

The table lists this clone with a count of one. The J gene is TRBJ2-6, the V gene TRBV9, with 7 positions matching TRBD1. Per the germline V gene, CDR1 is SGDLS and CDR2 is YYNGEE. This CDR3 has 16 residues. V shed 4 bases, J shed 4 bases, and the junction held 8 bases outside the gene matches. Here the CDR3 DNA reads TGTGCCAGCAGCCCAATCAGGGGGTCCGGGGCCAACGTCCTGACTTTC. Its protein is CASSPIRGSGANVLTF.

The chain employs TRBV7-2 and TRBJ2-7; D is perhaps TRBD1 (5 bases). Germline loops: CDR1 SGHTA, CDR2 FQGNSA. V lost 5 bases and J 2 bases, leaving 16 bases between the germline ends. The length of the CDR3 is 15 residues. CDR3 sequence: CASSPGQLRAYEQYF. The CDR3 nucleotides are TGTGCCAGCAGCCCAGGGCAGCTCCGGGCCTACGAGCAGTACTTC.

This clone was recorded only once. The rearrangement links TRBV19 to TRBJ2-7; 8 nucleotides align to TRBD1. The CDR3 spans 13 residues. The V gene's germline CDR1 is LNHDA and CDR2 SQIVND (reference sequence). The trim removed 5 bases at V and 7 bases at J, leaving 7 bases unmatched. The CDR3 DNA follows: TGTGCCAGTAGTTCCGGACAGGGAAGTGAGCAGTACTTC. Residues: CASSSGQGSEQYF.

The rearrangement uses TRBV5-1 and TRBJ2-3; 11 nucleotides match TRBD1. This CDR3 contains 16 residues. Germline CDR1 SGHRS, CDR2 YFSETQ. The trim removed 7 bases at V and 2 bases at J, leaving 9 bases unmatched. The CDR3: CASCRGQGDYTDTQYF. Here the CDR3 DNA reads TGCGCCAGCTGTCGGGGACAGGGGGATTACACAGATACGCAGTATTTT.

The chain couples TRBV7-2 to TRBJ1-1, with 8 bases fitting TRBD1. This CDR3 comprises 16 residues. With 5 bases clipped from V and 6 bases from J, the junction kept 14 bases outside the gene matches. The germline gives CDR1 SGHTA, CDR2 FQGNSA. The CDR3 is CASSRTRGLRSSEAFF. CDR3 coding DNA: TGTGCCAGCAGCCGGACCAGGGGGCTCCGGTCTTCTGAAGCTTTCTTT.

The CDR3 DNA follows: TGCGCCAGCAGCTTGAGGAGCATGAACACTGAAGCTTTCTTT. Amino acid sequence: CASSLRSMNTEAFF. This chain joins TRBV5-1 and TRBJ1-1, with D uncertain. Germline V gene lookup returns CDR1 SGHRS and CDR2 YFSETQ. There are 14 residues in the CDR3. With 1 base removed from V and 0 bases from J, the gap between germline ends came to 7 bases. Using reference TRBV5-1 and TRBJ1-1 for the parts outside the CDR3, the full variable domain is KAGVTQTPRYLIKTRGQQVTLSCSPISGHRSVSWYQQTPGQGLQFLFEYFSETQRNKGNFPGRFSGRQFSNSRSEMNVSTLELGDSALYLCASSLRSMNTEAFFGQGTRLTVV.